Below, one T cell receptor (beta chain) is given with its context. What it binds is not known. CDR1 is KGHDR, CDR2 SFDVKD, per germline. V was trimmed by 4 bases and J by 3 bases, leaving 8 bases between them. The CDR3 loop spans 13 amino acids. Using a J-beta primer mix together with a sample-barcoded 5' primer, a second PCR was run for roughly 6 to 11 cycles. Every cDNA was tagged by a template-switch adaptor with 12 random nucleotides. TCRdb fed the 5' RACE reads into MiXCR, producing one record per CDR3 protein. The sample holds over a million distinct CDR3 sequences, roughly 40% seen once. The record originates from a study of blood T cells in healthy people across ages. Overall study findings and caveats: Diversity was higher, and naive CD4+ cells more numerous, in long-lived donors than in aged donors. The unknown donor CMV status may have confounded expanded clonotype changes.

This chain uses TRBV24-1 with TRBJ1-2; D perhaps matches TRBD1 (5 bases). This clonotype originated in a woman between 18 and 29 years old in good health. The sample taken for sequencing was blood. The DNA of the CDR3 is TGTGCCACCAGTGAGGGGCGGGACTATGGCTACACCTTC. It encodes CATSEGRDYGYTF.